The 17 T cell receptor beta chains below were found in one sample sequenced in a study of T cell responses to AZD1222 COVID-19 vaccine. Here immunoSEQ multiplex PCR was the method, and the copy in TCRdb shows in-frame clones only, minus some. The repertoire holds approximately 89,000 clones, around 83% seen once, with 5.6% in the top ten. This specimen consisted of peripheral blood, obtained 28 days after the second AZD1222 dose. The receptors shown here come from an adult who received the AZD1222 COVID-19 vaccine.

This clone has a handful of counts. This chain connects TRBV6-5 to TRBJ1-6, with D hard to call. This CDR3 is built from 14 residues. V was clipped by 6 bases and J by 8 bases, with 14 bases between them. The germline V gene has CDR1 MNHEY and CDR2 SVGAGI. The CDR3 region is CASSPSRRDSPLHF. CDR3 coding DNA: TGTGCCAGCAGCCCCTCCCGAAGGGATTCACCCCTCCACTTT.

The rearrangement joins TRBV5-3 to TRBJ2-7; D gene unclear. TRBV5-3 is annotated as an ORF whose role is uncertain. CDR3 length equals 15 residues. V lost 0 bases to trimming and J lost 5 bases, with 15 bases between them. Written as DNA, the CDR3 is TGTGCCAGAAGCTTGGCCTCAGGTAGGGCCGACGAGCAGTACTTC. Translated, it gives CARSLASGRADEQYF.

The chain has TRBV7-6 and TRBJ2-5; 7 nucleotides match TRBD1. V shed 5 bases and J 0 bases; nucleotides not matched to a gene: 3. Germline CDR1 is SGHVS and CDR2 is FNYEAQ. The CDR3 length is 14 residues. The CDR3 sequence is CASSTGQHQETQYF. The DNA of the CDR3 is TGTGCCAGCAGCACGGGACAGCACCAAGAGACCCAGTACTTC.

The rearrangement joins TRBV2 to TRBJ1-5; tentative D call: TRBD1 (5 bases). The CDR3 has 16 residues. V lost 7 bases to trimming and J lost 1 base, with 17 bases between them. Per germline, CDR1 SNHLY and CDR2 FYNNEI. The CDR3 loop is CASTPVGGGSNQPQHF. CDR3 coding DNA: TGTGCCAGCACCCCGGTCGGGGGAGGCAGCAATCAGCCCCAGCATTTT. Variable domain in full (rest from reference TRBV2 and TRBJ1-5): EPEVTQTPSHQVTQMGQEVILRCVPISNHLYFYWYRQILGQKVEFLVSFYNNEISEKSEIFDDQFSVERPDGSNFTLKIRSTKLEDSAMYFCASTPVGGGSNQPQHFGDGTRLSIL.

This chain joins TRBV5-1 and TRBJ1-2; the D is unclear. V was clipped by 5 bases and J by 3 bases, with 11 bases between them. The CDR3 loop spans 13 amino acids. Germline-derived CDR1 and CDR2 are SGHRS and YFSETQ. The CDR3 region has the DNA TGCGCCAGCAGTTCTGTATCGGACTATGGCTACACCTTC. Its translation is CASSSVSDYGYTF.

This chain uses TRBV5-1 with TRBJ2-1, with 10 nucleotides matching TRBD2. This CDR3 is built from 18 residues. V shed 0 bases and J 7 bases; nucleotides not matched to a gene: 13. Germline CDR1 is SGHRS and CDR2 is YFSETQ. DNA for the CDR3: TGCGCCAGCAGCTTGGGCTACTCCTCCGGGACTAGCGTGAATGAGCAGTTCTTC. Protein sequence: CASSLGYSSGTSVNEQFF.

V is TRBV27 and J is TRBJ1-5; 11 positions agree with TRBD1. Trimming cost V 3 bases and J 6 bases; bases outside gene matches: 4. In germline, CDR1 is MNHEY, CDR2 SMNVEV (reference sequence). This CDR3 has 15 residues. DNA of the CDR3: TGTGCCAGCAGTTTCGGTGGGACAGGGGGTCAGCCCCAGCATTTT. It is translated as CASSFGGTGGQPQHF.

This clone has just one count. V gene TRBV7-9 combines with J gene TRBJ2-7; unclear D gene. This CDR3 has 14 amino acids. Trimming cost V 1 base and J 2 bases, with 9 bases left between them. Per germline, CDR1 SEHNR and CDR2 FQNEAQ (reference sequence). The CDR3 is CASSLVGVTYEQYF. The CDR3 nucleotides are TGTGCCAGCAGCTTAGTCGGTGTCACCTACGAGCAGTACTTC. The full variable domain, rest sourced from reference TRBV7-9 and TRBJ2-7, is DTGVSQNPRHKITKRGQNVTFRCDPISEHNRLYWYRQTLGQGPEFLTYFQNEAQLEKSRLLSDRFSAERPKGSFSTLEIQRTEQGDSAMYLCASSLVGVTYEQYFGPGTRLTVT.

The V call is TRBV12-3 or TRBV12-4, the J call TRBJ1-2, with unresolved D. The CDR3 covers 13 residues. The germline V and J ends were trimmed by 2 bases and 4 bases, with 8 bases remaining between them. CDR3 DNA sequence: TGTGCCAGCAGTTTAATAAACCTCTATGGCTACACCTTC. This translates into CASSLINLYGYTF.

This clone was seen a handful of times. The chain joins TRBV6-2 or TRBV6-3 to TRBJ2-1; 7 nucleotides align to TRBD2. Looked up from germline, CDR1 is MNHEY and CDR2 is SVGEGT. V trimming: 5 bases; J trimming: 3 bases; junction bases outside the gene matches: 7. The CDR3 spans 15 residues. The CDR3 region is CASSPAGPYYNEQFF. In DNA, the CDR3 is TGTGCCAGCAGTCCAGCGGGACCTTACTACAATGAGCAGTTCTTC.

CDR3 region: CASSLAPPWGNQPQHF. The DNA for the CDR3 is TGTGCCAGCAGCTTAGCGCCGCCTTGGGGCAATCAGCCCCAGCATTTT. The chain joins TRBV7-8 to TRBJ1-5; D remains unclear. CDR1 and CDR2 (germline): SGHVS, FQNEAQ. This CDR3 is built from 16 residues. Trimming left V 0 bases short and J 2 bases short, with 11 bases between.

The chain joins TRBV6-5 to TRBJ1-5; 7 nucleotides align to TRBD1. This CDR3 is built from 13 residues. Germline V lookup: CDR1 MNHEY, CDR2 SVGAGI. The CDR3 here is CATQGDSNQPQHF. The CDR3 DNA reads TGTGCTACCCAGGGGGATAGCAATCAGCCCCAGCATTTT.

The chain joins TRBV7-8 to TRBJ2-2, with D possibly TRBD1 on 5 matching bases. Germline-derived CDR1 and CDR2 are SGHVS and FQNEAQ. V lost 5 bases and J lost 4, with 11 bases in between. This CDR3 has 14 amino acids. In nucleotides, the CDR3 is TGTGCCAGCAGCCGTGGACAAGTCACCGGGGAGCTGTTTTTT. Its protein is CASSRGQVTGELFF.

The chain recombines TRBV5-1 with TRBJ2-7, with 15 bases matching TRBD2. V dropped 4 bases and J dropped 5; count of bases not matched to a gene: 4. Germline loops: CDR1 SGHRS, CDR2 YFSETQ. The CDR3 runs 15 residues. The CDR3 region is CASSGLAGGPHEQYF. CDR3 in DNA: TGCGCCAGCAGCGGACTAGCGGGAGGGCCTCACGAGCAGTACTTC.

The rearrangement links TRBV7-2 to TRBJ2-1; D remains unclear. This CDR3 spans 13 amino acids. V lost 1 base and J lost 9, with 10 bases in between. Germline V lookup: CDR1 SGHTA, CDR2 FQGNSA. The CDR3 nucleotides are TGTGCCAGCAGCTTAGTCCGTTCGACTGAGCAGTTCTTC. Translation: CASSLVRSTEQFF.

The rearrangement links TRBV4-3 to TRBJ1-2; D gene uncertain. Trimming cost V 3 bases and J 8 bases, with 13 bases left between them. The CDR3 loop spans 13 amino acids. From germline, CDR1 is LGHNA and CDR2 YSLEER. The CDR3 sequence: CASSQGGSFGYTF. The DNA of the CDR3 is TGCGCCAGCAGCCAGGGAGGATCCTTCGGCTACACCTTC.

This chain links TRBV28 with TRBJ1-6; D is possibly TRBD1 (6 bases). V was trimmed by 2 bases and J by 0 bases, leaving 14 bases between them. Germline CDR1 is MDHEN and CDR2 is SYDVKM. The CDR3 runs to 18 residues. The DNA of the CDR3 is TGTGCCAGCAGTTTACGGGGGGCGCGAAGCTCCTATAATTCACCCCTCCACTTT. Amino acids: CASSLRGARSSYNSPLHF. Using reference TRBV28 and TRBJ1-6 for the parts outside the CDR3, the full variable domain is DVKVTQSSRYLVKRTGEKVFLECVQDMDHENMFWYRQDPGLGLRLIYFSYDVKMKEKGDIPEGYSVSREKKERFSLILESASTNQTSMYLCASSLRGARSSYNSPLHFGNGTRLTVT.